This T cell receptor beta chain originates from a study of cytomegalovirus exposure and HLA in healthy donors. The primer mix had 60 Vbeta and 13 Jbeta primers. Method: immunoSEQ multiplex PCR; TCRdb's copy keeps in-frame clones and lacks some. The profile shows about 160,000 clones, approximately 77% of them singletons. The TCR originated in a man aged 25-40 years in good health and CMV-seropositive. Sample: PBMCs.

The CDR3 DNA reads TGTGCCAGCAGTTATCAATCGGGAGGCAATCAGCCCCAGCATTTT. Protein sequence: CASSYQSGGNQPQHF. The chain couples TRBV6-5 to TRBJ1-5, with D uncertain. Germline V gene lookup returns CDR1 MNHEY and CDR2 SVGAGI. The CDR3 has 15 residues. Trimming pared 3 bases from V and 2 bases from J, leaving 11 bases between.